This TCR beta chain came from a study of regulatory T cells in long-lasting Graves disease. This sample's time point: newly diagnosed GD, antithyroid drugs for less than 3 months. From PBMCs, RNA was extracted and then used to make the TCR library. The trim removed 0 bases at V and 5 bases at J, leaving 6 bases unmatched. Germline V CDR1 and CDR2: LGHDT, YNNKEL (reference sequence). This CDR3 spans 17 amino acids. Researchers made TCR beta libraries by using iRepertoire HTBI primers and running Arm-PCR on CDR3 regions. TCRdb recomputed calls from the multiplex PCR reads with MiXCR, one row per CDR3 protein. The sample records fewer than 500,000 distinct CDR3 sequences, 15% to 20% being singletons. This clonotype was counted only a few times. The sample was also reused in another study, on T cells in Graves' hyperthyroidism and ophthalmopathy.

The specimen comprised peripheral blood mononuclear cells (PBMCs), sampled at new diagnosis, from a patient treated with antithyroid drugs. The TCR sequence derives from a man aged 40-50 years with Graves disease. The chain employs TRBV3-1 and TRBJ2-7; 14 bases match TRBD2. The CDR3 protein is CASSQEKGLAGVHEQYF. In DNA, the CDR3 is TGTGCCAGCAGCCAAGAAAAGGGACTAGCGGGAGTCCACGAGCAGTACTTC.